What follows are 8 T cell receptor beta chains derived from one specimen sequenced in a study of cytomegalovirus exposure and HLA in healthy donors. The PCR contained 60 Vbeta and 13 Jbeta primers. Repertoires were generated with immunoSEQ multiplex PCR, while TCRdb's copy carries only in-frame clones and drops some. The data hold 150,000 to 200,000 clones, with approximately 81% observed a single time. Sequenced material: PBMCs. These receptors all come from a woman aged 30 to 39 in good health and CMV-seronegative.

CDR3 sequence (DNA): TGTGCCTGGAACCACAGGGGACTAGCAGGGTATGAGCAGTTCTTC. Protein sequence: CAWNHRGLAGYEQFF. This chain uses TRBV30 with TRBJ2-1; 9 bases match TRBD2. Unmatched junction bases numbered 12, after V lost 4 bases and J lost 8 bases. The CDR3 runs to 15 residues. CDR1 and CDR2 from the germline V gene are GTSNPN and SVGIG (reference sequence).

In this sample, this clone turned up once. The CDR3 sequence: CASSGEPGLAGVREETQYF. The DNA for the CDR3 is TGTGCCAGCAGCGGCGAACCGGGACTAGCGGGAGTACGGGAAGAGACCCAGTACTTC. The chain uses TRBV4-2 and TRBJ2-5; 14 positions match TRBD2. After removal of 5 bases from V and 3 bases from J, the junction contained 14 bases not matched to a gene. Germline loops: CDR1 LGHNA, CDR2 YNFKEQ. The CDR3 has 19 amino acids.

The chain employs TRBV4-1 and TRBJ2-5; D uncertain. The DNA end is more similar to TRBJ2-7, so the J call may be wrong. There are 13 residues in the CDR3. The germline V gene has CDR1 MGHRA and CDR2 YSYEKL. CDR3 nucleotide sequence: TGCGCCAGCAGCCAAGACCATTCCTACGAGCAGTACTTC. Its protein is CASSQDHSYEQYF.

With respect to this clone: Other DNA sequences of this sample code for an identical CDR3. This sequence joins TRBV6-5 and TRBJ1-1; 7 nucleotides agree with TRBD1. CDR1 is MNHEY and CDR2 is SVGAGI in the germline V gene. V gave up 6 bases and J gave up 1 base; unmatched junction bases: 2. The CDR3 is made up of 13 amino acids. The CDR3 DNA is TGTGCCAGCAGCTACAGGGGGAACACTGAAGCTTTCTTT. Translation gives CASSYRGNTEAFF.

This clone appeared a few times. This sequence joins TRBV12-5 and TRBJ2-7; TRBD1 is a possible D gene (6 bases). The germline V gene has CDR1 LGHNT and CDR2 FRNRAP. The CDR3 is 16 residues long. The V gene lost 6 bases and the J gene lost 6 bases, with 24 bases spanning the gap. CDR3 in DNA: TGTGCTAGTGGCTACACCTCGACAGGCAGGTTCGGCGAGCAGTACTTC. Encoded protein: CASGYTSTGRFGEQYF.

The chain couples TRBV7-9 to TRBJ1-2; D gene ambiguous. The CDR3 totals 12 residues. Germline-derived CDR1 and CDR2 are SEHNR and FQNEAQ (reference sequence). Between the trimmed V and J ends, which lost 7 bases and 1 base, there was a span of 7 bases. CDR3 nucleotide sequence: TGTGCCAGCAACACAGATAACTATGGCTACACCTTC. This sequence encodes CASNTDNYGYTF.

The chain is built from TRBV5-6 and TRBJ1-5; 9 bases are shared with TRBD1. Germline V gene lookup returns CDR1 SGHDT and CDR2 YYEEEE. The CDR3 length is 15 residues. Trimming took 1 base from V and 4 from J; bases not matched to a gene: 3. In DNA, the CDR3 is TGTGCCAGCAGCTTGTGGGACAGGGTAAATCAGCCCCAGCATTTT. Its translation is CASSLWDRVNQPQHF.

This chain joins TRBV25-1 and TRBJ2-3, with TRBD2 matching over 8 bases. The V gene's germline CDR1 is MGHDK and CDR2 SYGVNS. V shed 3 bases, J shed 5 bases, and the junction held 13 bases outside the gene matches. The CDR3 is 17 amino acids. As DNA, the CDR3 is TGTGCCAGCAGTGAGGGAATTGTTTCGGGGGGGCAAGATACGCAGTATTTT. This gives the protein CASSEGIVSGGQDTQYF.